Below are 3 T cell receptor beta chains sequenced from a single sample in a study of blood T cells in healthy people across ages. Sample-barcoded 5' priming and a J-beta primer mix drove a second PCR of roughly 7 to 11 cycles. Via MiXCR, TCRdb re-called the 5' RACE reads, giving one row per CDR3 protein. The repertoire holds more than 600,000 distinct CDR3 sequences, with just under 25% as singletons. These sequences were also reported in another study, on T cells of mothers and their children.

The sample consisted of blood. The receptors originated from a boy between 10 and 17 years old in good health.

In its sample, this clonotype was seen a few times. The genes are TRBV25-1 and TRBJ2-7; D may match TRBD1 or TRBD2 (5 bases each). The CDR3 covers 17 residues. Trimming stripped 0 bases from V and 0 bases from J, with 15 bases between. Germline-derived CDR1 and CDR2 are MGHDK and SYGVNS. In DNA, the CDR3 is TGTGCCAGCAGTGAATATCACCCGGGGACGGCCTCCTACGAGCAGTACTTC. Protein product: CASSEYHPGTASYEQYF.

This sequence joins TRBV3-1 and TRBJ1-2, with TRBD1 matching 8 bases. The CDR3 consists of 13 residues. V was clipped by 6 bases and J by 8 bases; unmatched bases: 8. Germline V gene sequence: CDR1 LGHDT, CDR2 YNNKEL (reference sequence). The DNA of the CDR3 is TGTGCCAGCAGACCCCGGGACAGGAACGGCTACACCTTC. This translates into CASRPRDRNGYTF. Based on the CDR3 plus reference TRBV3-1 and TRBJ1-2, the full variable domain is DTAVSQTPKYLVTQMGNDKSIKCEQNLGHDTMYWYKQDSKKFLKIMFSYNNKELIINETVPNRFSPKSPDKAHLNLHINSLELGDSAVYFCASRPRDRNGYTFGSGTRLTVV.

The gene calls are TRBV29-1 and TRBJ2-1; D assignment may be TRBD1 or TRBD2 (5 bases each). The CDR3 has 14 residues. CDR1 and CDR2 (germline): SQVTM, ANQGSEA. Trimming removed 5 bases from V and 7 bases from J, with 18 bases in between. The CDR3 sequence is CSVSGQPRGNEQFF. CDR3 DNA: TGCAGCGTTTCCGGACAACCCCGCGGGAATGAGCAGTTCTTC.